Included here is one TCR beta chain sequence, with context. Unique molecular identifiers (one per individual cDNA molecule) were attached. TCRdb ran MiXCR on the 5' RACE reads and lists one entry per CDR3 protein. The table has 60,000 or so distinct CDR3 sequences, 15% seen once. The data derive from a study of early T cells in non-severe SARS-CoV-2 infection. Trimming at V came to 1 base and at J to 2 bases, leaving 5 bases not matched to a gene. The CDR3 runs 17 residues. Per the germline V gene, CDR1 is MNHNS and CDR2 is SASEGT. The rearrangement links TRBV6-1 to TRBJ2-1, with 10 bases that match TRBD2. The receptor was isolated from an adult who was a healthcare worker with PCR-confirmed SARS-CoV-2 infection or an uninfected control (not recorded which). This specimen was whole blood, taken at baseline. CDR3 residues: CASSEGTSGEAYNEQFF. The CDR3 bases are TGTGCCAGCAGTGAAGGGACTAGCGGCGAAGCCTACAATGAGCAGTTCTTC.